The 15 T cell receptor beta chains given below trace back to one sample, sequenced in a study of blood T cell repertoires in COVID-19 (dated by TCRdb to 2019 to 2021). Libraries were made using the immunoSEQ multiplex PCR assay. TCRdb retrieved this table from immuneACCESS and kept in-frame rearrangements only. Not all clones are present; in checked studies, unresolved V genes account for under half, and no reason is known for the remainder. The sample includes approximately 250,000 clones, with 84% observed a single time. The biggest ten clones account for about 9.1% of the sample. Sequences were obtained from peripheral blood. The receptors were sampled from a human donor in a cohort sampled during active COVID-19.

The V gene is TRBV28, the J gene TRBJ1-5, with D hard to call. The CDR3 extends over 13 amino acids. The germline gives CDR1 MDHEN, CDR2 SYDVKM. Trimming stripped 2 bases from V and 4 bases from J, with 6 bases between. The CDR3 nucleotides are TGTGCCAGCAGTTTAGTTTCTAATCAGCCCCAGCATTTT. As protein: CASSLVSNQPQHF.

This clone has only a few counts. The DNA for the CDR3 is TGCAGCGTTGCTGACACTAACTATGGCTACACCTTC. Protein sequence: CSVADTNYGYTF. This sequence joins TRBV29-1 and TRBJ1-2; no clear D gene. The germline V and J ends were trimmed by 4 bases and 0 bases, with 6 bases remaining between them. The CDR3 is 12 residues long. Germline V gene sequence: CDR1 SQVTM, CDR2 ANQGSEA.

J is TRBJ1-2 and V is TRBV12-3 or TRBV12-4; D possibly corresponds to TRBD1 (6 bases). The CDR3 contains 12 residues. The V end lost 7 bases, the J end lost 5 bases, and 11 bases lay between the germline ends. CDR3 amino acids: CASKGVGYGYTF. The DNA of the CDR3 is TGTGCCAGCAAGGGGGTAGGATATGGCTACACCTTC.

The CDR3 region has the DNA TGCGCCAGCAGCGGAACTAGCGGTAACACAGATACGCAGTATTTT. Its translation is CASSGTSGNTDTQYF. This rearrangement joins TRBV5-1 to TRBJ2-3; the match to TRBD2 covers 8 bases. This CDR3 is built from 15 residues. The V gene end was trimmed by 4 bases and the J gene end by 2 bases; junction bases not matched to a gene: 6. Germline-derived CDR1 and CDR2 are SGHRS and YFSETQ. Drawing the rest from reference TRBV5-1 and TRBJ2-3, the complete variable domain is KAGVTQTPRYLIKTRGQQVTLSCSPISGHRSVSWYQQTPGQGLQFLFEYFSETQRNKGNFPGRFSGRQFSNSRSEMNVSTLELGDSALYLCASSGTSGNTDTQYFGPGTRLTVL.

The V call is TRBV19, the J call TRBJ1-5; D may be TRBD1 (6 bases). Germline V gene data show CDR1 as LNHDA and CDR2 as SQIVND (reference sequence). The germline V and J ends were trimmed by 6 bases and 7 bases, with 13 bases remaining between them. The CDR3 is 13 amino acids. CDR3 sequence reads: CASREQGGQPQHF. The CDR3 coding sequence is TGTGCCAGTAGAGAACAGGGAGGGCAGCCCCAGCATTTT.

This clone was seen a few times. The V and J genes are TRBV7-9 and TRBJ2-3; 10 bases map to TRBD2. V gave up 1 base and J gave up 4 bases; unmatched junction bases: 8. CDR3 length: 17 amino acids. CDR1 and CDR2 from the germline V gene are SEHNR and FQNEAQ (reference sequence). The CDR3 loop is CASSLETFSGRPDTQYF. The CDR3 DNA reads TGTGCCAGCAGCTTAGAGACGTTTAGCGGGAGGCCAGATACGCAGTATTTT.

The chain has TRBV5-8 and TRBJ2-5; D possibly corresponds to TRBD2 (6 bases). The CDR3 has 12 residues. Germline CDR1 and CDR2: SGHTS and YDEGEE. V was clipped by 4 bases and J by 4 bases, with 8 bases between them. The CDR3 nucleotides read TGTGCCAGCAGCCACGGGGGAGAGACCCAGTACTTC. Residues: CASSHGGETQYF.

The rearrangement uses TRBV2 and TRBJ2-1, with D unresolved. In germline, CDR1 is SNHLY, CDR2 FYNNEI. The ends were cut back, 8 bases at V and 2 bases at J, with 16 bases in the middle. This CDR3 is built from 15 residues. CDR3 region: CASAEDSGPYNEQFF. The CDR3 DNA reads TGTGCCAGCGCAGAAGATTCTGGCCCCTACAATGAGCAGTTCTTC. Looking up the rest from reference TRBV2 and TRBJ2-1 gives the full variable domain: EPEVTQTPSHQVTQMGQEVILRCVPISNHLYFYWYRQILGQKVEFLVSFYNNEISEKSEIFDDQFSVERPDGSNFTLKIRSTKLEDSAMYFCASAEDSGPYNEQFFGPGTRLTVL.

The V gene is TRBV11-2, the J gene TRBJ1-6, with D perhaps matching TRBD1 (6 bases). This CDR3 comprises 16 residues. The germline gives CDR1 SGHAT, CDR2 FQNNGV. The V gene lost 0 bases and the J gene lost 6 bases, with 12 bases spanning the gap. The CDR3 nucleotides are TGTGCCAGCAGCTTAGACAGTACAGGGATTAATTCACCCCTCCACTTT. Protein: CASSLDSTGINSPLHF.

The chain employs TRBV10-1 and TRBJ2-3; 8 bases are a match to TRBD2. The V gene's germline CDR1 is WNHNN and CDR2 SYGVQD (reference sequence). CDR3 length: 14 amino acids. J gave up 2 bases and V 3 bases, and 1 base lay outside the gene matches. The CDR3 DNA follows: TGCGCCAGCAGTGAAGCGGGGGTCACAGATACGCAGTATTTT. The encoded protein is CASSEAGVTDTQYF.

This clone was counted a few times. V is TRBV24-1 and J is TRBJ2-5; D is unclear. Germline V gene sequence: CDR1 KGHDR, CDR2 SFDVKD. CDR3 length: 13 residues. Between the trimmed V and J ends, which lost 9 bases and 4 bases, there was a span of 14 bases. The CDR3 DNA sequence: TGTGCCACCGCCACTTCGGGTGGAGAGACCCAGTACTTC. It specifies CATATSGGETQYF.

The chain links TRBV6-6 to TRBJ2-3, with 9 bases matching TRBD2. Germline V CDR1 and CDR2: MNHNY, SVGAGI (reference sequence). This CDR3 contains 17 residues. The trim removed 5 bases at V and 3 bases at J, leaving 12 bases unmatched. CDR3 sequence reads: CASSPETSGRRTDTQYF. For the CDR3, the DNA is TGTGCCAGCAGTCCCGAGACTAGCGGAAGGAGGACAGATACGCAGTATTTT.

V gene TRBV6-1 combines with J gene TRBJ2-1; 8 nucleotides agree with TRBD1. Trimming cost V 3 bases and J 7 bases; bases outside gene matches: 8. Germline CDR1 and CDR2: MNHNS and SASEGT. CDR3 length equals 15 residues. Here the CDR3 reads CASSDGDRGRNEQFF. DNA of the CDR3: TGTGCCAGCAGTGACGGAGACAGGGGTCGTAATGAGCAGTTCTTC.

The chain combines TRBV7-2 with TRBJ2-7, with D uncertain. Germline V gene sequence: CDR1 SGHTA, CDR2 FQGNSA. CDR3 size: 11 residues. V dropped 5 bases and J dropped 0 bases, with 2 bases sitting between them. The CDR3 sequence: CASSLSYEQYF. The CDR3 bases are TGTGCCAGCAGCCTCTCCTACGAGCAGTACTTC.

The rearrangement joins TRBV28 to TRBJ1-5; D uncertain. The germline V gene has CDR1 MDHEN and CDR2 SYDVKM. This CDR3 is 15 amino acids long. Trimming removed 4 bases from V and 0 bases from J, with 10 bases in between. This CDR3 reads CASSSEPHSNQPQHF. Here the CDR3 DNA reads TGTGCCAGCAGTTCAGAACCCCATAGCAATCAGCCCCAGCATTTT. Combining the CDR3 with reference TRBV28 and TRBJ1-5 gives the whole variable domain DVKVTQSSRYLVKRTGEKVFLECVQDMDHENMFWYRQDPGLGLRLIYFSYDVKMKEKGDIPEGYSVSREKKERFSLILESASTNQTSMYLCASSSEPHSNQPQHFGDGTRLSIL.